The 13 T cell receptor beta chains reported below all come from one sample, sequenced in a study of Tregs in tolerant kidney transplant recipients. Recipients received nonmyeloablative bone marrow transplants from related graft donors, with transient mixed chimerism. TCRdb keeps only in-frame clones here, not all; method: immunoSEQ multiplex PCR. Of tens of thousands of clones in the sample, 90% to 95% were seen once. Here the sequenced sample was CD4+ T cells from blood (PBMCs), taken 24 months after the transplant. The receptors derive from a human patient who received a combined kidney and bone marrow transplant. A subset of T cells may come from the graft donor.

The rearrangement joins TRBV6-5 to TRBJ2-7; D possibly corresponds to TRBD1 (6 bases). Trimming pared 5 bases from V and 2 bases from J, leaving 13 bases between. The CDR3 length is 14 residues. The germline gives CDR1 MNHEY, CDR2 SVGAGI. Here the CDR3 DNA reads TGTGCCAGCAGTCGACAGGCTACTGCCTACGAGCAGTACTTC. This gives the protein CASSRQATAYEQYF.

Only a few counts were recorded for this clone. This chain uses TRBV5-8 with TRBJ2-7; 10 bases align to TRBD2. Germline V gene lookup returns CDR1 SGHTS and CDR2 YDEGEE. V dropped 5 bases and J dropped 6; count of bases not matched to a gene: 8. The CDR3 extends over 14 amino acids. The chain's CDR3 is CASRHTSGISEQYF. As DNA, the CDR3 is TGTGCCAGCAGGCATACTAGCGGGATCTCCGAGCAGTACTTC. Full variable domain (remainder filled in from reference TRBV5-8 and TRBJ2-7): EAGVTQSPTHLIKTRGQQATLRCSPISGHTSVYWYQQALGLGLQFLLWYDEGEERNRGNFPPRFSGRQFPNYSSELNVNALELEDSALYLCASRHTSGISEQYFGPGTRLTVT.

The rearrangement links TRBV5-5 to TRBJ1-1, with D unresolved. The CDR3 length is 15 residues. Germline assignment: CDR1 SGHKS and CDR2 YYEKEE (reference sequence). Trimming took off 1 base at V and 0 bases at J, with 10 bases between the two ends. The CDR3 nucleotides are TGTGCCAGCAGCTTGCGGGTGAGCATGAACACTGAAGCTTTCTTT. Protein sequence: CASSLRVSMNTEAFF.

This clone was seen only once. J is TRBJ2-3 and V is TRBV7-2, with 8 bases matching TRBD2. Germline lookup yields CDR1 SGHTA and CDR2 FQGNSA. This CDR3 has 16 residues. Germline trimming cut 1 base from V and 4 bases from J; bases unmatched to any gene: 7. CDR3 sequence reads: CASSLGGGPGADTQYF. In DNA form, the CDR3 reads TGTGCCAGCAGCTTAGGCGGGGGGCCGGGGGCAGATACGCAGTATTTT. The variable domain in full, completed from reference TRBV7-2 and TRBJ2-3, reads GAGVSQSPSNKVTEKGKDVELRCDPISGHTALYWYRQSLGQGLEFLIYFQGNSAPDKSGLPSDRFSAERTGGSVSTLTIQRTQQEDSAVYLCASSLGGGPGADTQYFGPGTRLTVL.

The J gene is TRBJ2-7, the V gene TRBV5-1; TRBD1 is a possible D gene (6 bases). There are 16 residues in the CDR3. Trimming cost V 0 bases and J 2 bases, with 15 bases left between them. Germline CDR1 and CDR2: SGHRS and YFSETQ. Here the CDR3 DNA reads TGCGCCAGCAGCTTGGGGATCGACAGGCCGGCCTACGAGCAGTACTTC. Amino acid sequence: CASSLGIDRPAYEQYF.

This rearrangement joins TRBV7-9 to TRBJ1-2; tentatively, D is TRBD1 (6 bases). The V end was cut by 1 base, the J end by 2 bases, with 14 bases between. The CDR3 is 16 residues long. Per the germline V gene, CDR1 is SEHNR and CDR2 is FQNEAQ (reference sequence). This CDR3 is CASSLDSRGGNYGYTF. In nucleotides, the CDR3 is TGTGCCAGCAGCTTAGATTCCAGGGGCGGCAACTATGGCTACACCTTC.

The chain uses TRBV5-6 and TRBJ1-2, with 7 bases identical to TRBD1. CDR1 and CDR2 (germline): SGHDT, YYEEEE. The CDR3 consists of 15 residues. V gave up 0 bases and J gave up 5 bases; unmatched junction bases: 7. In nucleotides, the CDR3 is TGTGCCAGCAGCTTGGGGCCACAGGGGTGGTATGGCTACACCTTC. Translated: CASSLGPQGWYGYTF.

A few counts support this clone. This chain uses TRBV2 with TRBJ1-3; 7 bases are shared with TRBD1. The junction had 3 bases not matched to a gene; V was cut back by 6 bases and J by 4 bases. CDR3 size: 13 residues. Germline V gene lookup returns CDR1 SNHLY and CDR2 FYNNEI. This CDR3 is CASRGTAGNTIYF. The CDR3 DNA sequence: TGTGCCAGCAGGGGGACAGCAGGAAACACCATATATTTT.

This clone showed up just once. V is TRBV19 and J is TRBJ1-1; a weak D match, TRBD1 (5 bases). Germline V gene data show CDR1 as LNHDA and CDR2 as SQIVND (reference sequence). V shed 10 bases and J shed 4 bases, with 13 bases lying between them. This CDR3 contains 12 residues. CDR3 sequence reads: CATAGFSTEAFF. The CDR3 DNA reads TGTGCCACCGCAGGGTTTTCCACTGAAGCTTTCTTT.

This clone was observed once. The chain carries TRBV4-2 and TRBJ2-3, with D uncertain. V lost 2 bases, J lost 5 bases, and 8 bases lay in between. Germline V gives CDR1 LGHNA, CDR2 YNFKEQ. This CDR3 contains 13 residues. Written as DNA, the CDR3 is TGTGCCAGCAGCCAAACCCAGGTAGATACGCAGTATTTT. This sequence encodes CASSQTQVDTQYF.

The gene calls are TRBV28 and TRBJ1-2; no clear D. CDR1 and CDR2 (germline): MDHEN, SYDVKM. The CDR3 extends over 17 amino acids. V lost 4 bases, J lost 4 bases, and 22 bases lay in between. The CDR3 loop reads CASSSPLEANDGYGYTF. In DNA, the CDR3 is TGTGCCAGCAGTTCCCCCCTTGAGGCGAATGATGGCTATGGCTACACCTTC.

V gene TRBV30 combines with J gene TRBJ1-1, with a weak D call TRBD1 (5 bases). V was cut by 1 base and J by 3 bases, with 9 bases left in between. This CDR3 is 13 amino acids long. CDR1 is GTSNPN, CDR2 SVGIG, per germline (reference sequence). CDR3 nucleotide sequence: TGTGCCTGGAGTGACGACAGATACACTGAAGCTTTCTTT. It yields the protein CAWSDDRYTEAFF.

The chain combines TRBV11-3 with TRBJ1-1; possibly TRBD1 for D (6 bases). Germline V gives CDR1 SGHNT, CDR2 YENEEA. The CDR3 runs 14 residues. V gave up 5 bases and J gave up 0 bases, with 10 bases separating them. CDR3 sequence: CASSRDRLNTEAFF. The CDR3 DNA reads TGTGCCAGCAGCCGCGACAGGCTGAACACTGAAGCTTTCTTT.